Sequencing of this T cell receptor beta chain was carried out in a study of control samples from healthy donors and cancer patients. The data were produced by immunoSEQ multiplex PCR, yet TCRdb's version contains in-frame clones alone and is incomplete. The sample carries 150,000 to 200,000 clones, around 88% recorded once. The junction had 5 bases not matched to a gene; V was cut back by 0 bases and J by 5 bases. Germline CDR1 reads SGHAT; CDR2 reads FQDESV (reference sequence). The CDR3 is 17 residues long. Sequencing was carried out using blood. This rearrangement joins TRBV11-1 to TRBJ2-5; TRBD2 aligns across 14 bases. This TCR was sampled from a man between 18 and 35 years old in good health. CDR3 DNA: TGTGCCAGCAGCTTAGCGACTAGCGGGGGGGCTCGCGAGACCCAGTACTTC. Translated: CASSLATSGGARETQYF.